Listed below are T cell receptor beta chains from one sample, sequenced in a study of cytomegalovirus exposure and HLA in healthy donors. Using immunoSEQ multiplex PCR, the repertoire was profiled, and TCRdb retains in-frame clones only, with some absent. This sample's table has roughly 150,000 clones. The sample taken for sequencing was PBMCs. The receptors were gathered from a woman aged 45-65 years in good health and CMV-seronegative. Each CDR3 is given with its conserved first and last residue. D genes are given only for firm matches.

cdr3_nt: TGTGCCAGCAGCCCAGGGACGGGGGCGGGGGGAAACTATGGCTACACCTTC; cdr3_aa: CASSPGTGAGGNYGYTF; d_call: -; j_call: TRBJ1-2; cdr3_length: 17; v_call: TRBV4-2
cdr3_nt: TGTGCCAGCAGCGTCCTAGCGGGAGGTTCCACCAATGAGCAGTTCTTC; cdr3_aa: CASSVLAGGSTNEQFF; d_call: TRBD2; j_call: TRBJ2-1; cdr3_length: 16; v_call: TRBV9
cdr3_nt: TGTGCCAGCAGCTTAGCGTGGGACAGGGAATCTCTCGAGCAGTACTTC; cdr3_aa: CASSLAWDRESLEQYF; d_call: TRBD1; j_call: TRBJ2-7; cdr3_length: 16; v_call: TRBV7-8
cdr3_nt: TGTGCCAGCATTACAGCCTCGACAGTCTACGAGCAGTACTTC; cdr3_aa: CASITASTVYEQYF; d_call: -; j_call: TRBJ2-7; cdr3_length: 14; v_call: TRBV6-6
cdr3_nt: TGCGCCAGCAGCTTGGAGACAGGGGGCACTGAAGCTTTCTTT; cdr3_aa: CASSLETGGTEAFF; d_call: TRBD1; j_call: TRBJ1-1; cdr3_length: 14; v_call: TRBV5-1
cdr3_nt: TGTGCCAGCAGTTTCCACAGGGGACGCCTCAATCAGCCCCAGCATTTT; cdr3_aa: CASSFHRGRLNQPQHF; d_call: TRBD1; j_call: TRBJ1-5; cdr3_length: 16; v_call: TRBV28
cdr3_nt: TGCGCCACGAAAACGGGACTAGCGGCCGGGGAGCTGTTTTTT; cdr3_aa: CATKTGLAAGELFF; d_call: TRBD2; j_call: TRBJ2-2; cdr3_length: 14; v_call: TRBV10-1
cdr3_nt: TGTGCCAGCAGCTTAGATGGGTCTAGGGGCTACGAGCAGTACTTC; cdr3_aa: CASSLDGSRGYEQYF; d_call: -; j_call: TRBJ2-7; cdr3_length: 15; v_call: TRBV7-9
cdr3_nt: TGTGCCAGCAGCGTACTAGGTTTCACAGATACGCAGTATTTT; cdr3_aa: CASSVLGFTDTQYF; d_call: -; j_call: TRBJ2-3; cdr3_length: 14; v_call: TRBV9
cdr3_nt: TGTGCCAGCACCAATCCGGAGGCCGGTCAGCCCCAGCATTTT; cdr3_aa: CASTNPEAGQPQHF; d_call: -; j_call: TRBJ1-5; cdr3_length: 14; v_call: TRBV28
cdr3_nt: TGTGCCAGCAGTTCCAAGGCCAGGGAAAGGCATACGCAGTATTTT; cdr3_aa: CASSSKARERHTQYF; d_call: -; j_call: TRBJ2-3; cdr3_length: 15; v_call: TRBV28
cdr3_nt: TGTGCCAGCAGTCGCGCGGTGCGGGGTGACAATGAGCAGTTCTTC; cdr3_aa: CASSRAVRGDNEQFF; d_call: -; j_call: TRBJ2-1; cdr3_length: 15; v_call: TRBV6-5
cdr3_nt: TGTGCCTGGAGTGTTTCCCTGAGAAGCACAGATACGCAGTATTTT; cdr3_aa: CAWSVSLRSTDTQYF; d_call: -; j_call: TRBJ2-3; cdr3_length: 15; v_call: TRBV30
cdr3_nt: TGTGCCAGTAGTATAGGACAGGTCGAGACCCAGTACTTC; cdr3_aa: CASSIGQVETQYF; d_call: -; j_call: TRBJ2-5; cdr3_length: 13; v_call: TRBV19
cdr3_nt: TGCGCCAGCAGCTGGGGGGAGCGACCCTTCGGGGATACGCAGTATTTT; cdr3_aa: CASSWGERPFGDTQYF; d_call: -; j_call: TRBJ2-3; cdr3_length: 16; v_call: TRBV5-1
cdr3_nt: TGTGCCATCAGGGTAACAGGGCCCGCAGATACGCAGTATTTT; cdr3_aa: CAIRVTGPADTQYF; d_call: -; j_call: TRBJ2-3; cdr3_length: 14; v_call: TRBV10-3
cdr3_nt: TGTGCCAGCAGCTCCCTACGAGCCGGAGACGACGAGCAGTACTTC; cdr3_aa: CASSSLRAGDDEQYF; d_call: -; j_call: TRBJ2-7; cdr3_length: 15; v_call: TRBV7-9